These 28 T cell receptor beta chains came from one sample sequenced in a study of blood T cell repertoires in COVID-19. Here immunoSEQ multiplex PCR was the method, and the copy in TCRdb shows in-frame clones only, minus some. Of 240,000 or so clones in the sample, about 82% were seen once. The sample was PBMCs or T cells enriched from blood (not recorded which). The receptors shown here come from a woman aged 50 to 65 who had recovered from COVID-19.

DNA for the CDR3: TGTGCCAGCGCTAGCGGGGCGAGCACAGATACGCAGTATTTT. It specifies CASASGASTDTQYF. The rearrangement links TRBV2 to TRBJ2-3, with TRBD2 matching 9 bases. Germline loops: CDR1 SNHLY, CDR2 FYNNEI. The CDR3 has 14 amino acids. With 8 bases clipped from V and 0 bases from J, the junction kept 3 bases outside the gene matches.

The gene calls are TRBV20-1 and TRBJ1-2, with D perhaps matching TRBD1 (5 bases). CDR1 is DFQATT and CDR2 is SNEGSKA in the germline V gene (reference sequence). V was clipped by 1 base and J by 7 bases, with 7 bases between them. The CDR3 contains 11 residues. The CDR3 is CSARVDIGYTF. DNA of the CDR3: TGCAGTGCTAGAGTGGACATTGGCTACACCTTC.

This clone is a singleton in its sample. This rearrangement joins TRBV27 to TRBJ1-2; 11 positions match TRBD1. Trimming took 3 bases from V and 8 from J; bases not matched to a gene: 8. Germline CDR1 reads MNHEY; CDR2 reads SMNVEV (reference sequence). The CDR3 has 15 residues. This chain's CDR3 is CASSFSGQGARGYTF. For the CDR3, the DNA is TGTGCCAGCAGTTTCTCTGGACAGGGGGCGAGGGGCTACACCTTC.

This rearrangement joins TRBV11-3 to TRBJ1-1, with a possible D match to TRBD1 (5 bases). The V end lost 1 base, the J end lost 2 bases, and 8 bases lay between the germline ends. Germline assignment: CDR1 SGHNT and CDR2 YENEEA. This CDR3 is built from 14 residues. The CDR3 reads CASSLGQHNTEAFF. The CDR3 nucleotides are TGTGCCAGCAGCTTAGGACAGCATAACACTGAAGCTTTCTTT.

The chain links TRBV27 to TRBJ2-7; 14 bases agree with TRBD2. Trimming cost V 4 bases and J 4 bases; bases outside gene matches: 3. The CDR3 extends over 15 amino acids. Germline CDR1 reads MNHEY; CDR2 reads SMNVEV (reference sequence). CDR3 protein: CASSSGLAGVYEQYF. In nucleotides, the CDR3 is TGTGCCAGCAGTTCGGGACTAGCGGGAGTTTACGAGCAGTACTTC.

The chain combines TRBV7-9 with TRBJ1-6; 8 nucleotides line up with TRBD1. In germline, CDR1 is SEHNR, CDR2 FQNEAQ (reference sequence). This CDR3 has 14 residues. Trimming at V came to 5 bases and at J to 8 bases, leaving 5 bases not matched to a gene. As DNA, the CDR3 is TGTGCCAGCAGCATCGGGACAGGTGATTCACCCCTCCACTTT. Its protein product is CASSIGTGDSPLHF.

Ten or more counts support this clone. DNA of the CDR3: TGTGCCAGCAGTGCGGAGACAGGGGTGGGTTCACCCCTCCACTTT. Protein sequence: CASSAETGVGSPLHF. The chain has TRBV2 and TRBJ1-6; the match to TRBD1 covers 8 bases. The CDR3 length is 15 residues. Germline V CDR1 and CDR2: SNHLY, FYNNEI. J was trimmed by 9 bases and V by 4 bases; bases with no gene match: 8.

The chain joins TRBV6-2 or TRBV6-3 to TRBJ2-5, with D perhaps TRBD1 (5 bases). V gave up 1 base and J gave up 4 bases, with 16 bases separating them. Germline V lookup: CDR1 MNHEY, CDR2 SVGEGT. The CDR3 extends over 16 amino acids. The CDR3 bases are TGTGCCAGCAGTTACTGGGTGGTGGGGCAAAGAGAGACCCAGTACTTC. It translates to CASSYWVVGQRETQYF.

The chain joins TRBV12-3 or TRBV12-4 to TRBJ1-1; no definite D call. CDR3 length: 11 amino acids. Deletions cut 3 bases from V and 7 bases from J, with 6 bases between. Here the CDR3 reads CASSFPGEAFF. CDR3 sequence (DNA): TGTGCCAGCAGTTTTCCGGGTGAAGCTTTCTTT.

V gene TRBV6-5 combines with J gene TRBJ2-2, with D perhaps matching TRBD1 (6 bases). The CDR3 consists of 15 residues. Per germline, CDR1 MNHEY and CDR2 SVGAGI. V lost 6 bases and J lost 8, with 19 bases in between. The CDR3 DNA reads TGTGCCAGCAGGTCCTCCGGGACAAAGTTTGGGGAGCTGTTTTTT. This translates into CASRSSGTKFGELFF.

V and J are TRBV9 and TRBJ2-5; tentative D call: TRBD2 (7 bases). Trimming cost V 0 bases and J 3 bases, with 15 bases left between them. This CDR3 has 16 residues. The germline V gene encodes CDR1 SGDLS and CDR2 YYNGEE. DNA for the CDR3: TGTGCCAGCAGCGTAGATTGGGGGGGCCTCAAAGAGACCCAGTACTTC. Translation gives CASSVDWGGLKETQYF.

The chain links TRBV12-2 to TRBJ1-5; no check of the table's D call, TRBD1, against the DNA was made. TRBV12-2 constitutes a pseudogene. The CDR3 has 18 residues. CDR3 DNA: TGTGCAAGTCGCGCACATTGGACAGGGATAGGGTTTAATCAGCCCCAGCATTTT. Encoded protein: CASRAHWTGIGFNQPQHF.

The V and J genes are TRBV4-1 and TRBJ2-3; TRBD2 matches 14 bases. In germline, CDR1 is MGHRA, CDR2 YSYEKL. J was trimmed by 0 bases and V by 6 bases; bases with no gene match: 20. This CDR3 has 22 residues. The CDR3 reads CASSRAKGRLAGGASSTDTQYF. The CDR3, as DNA: TGCGCCAGCAGTCGCGCTAAGGGGAGACTAGCGGGGGGGGCTTCTAGCACAGATACGCAGTATTTT.

The chain joins TRBV2 to TRBJ2-3; TRBD2 matches 14 bases. The CDR3 consists of 18 residues. J lost 8 bases, V lost 5 bases, and 15 bases had no gene match. The V gene's germline CDR1 is SNHLY and CDR2 FYNNEI. CDR3 loop: CASSSPGLAGVVHGTQYF. In nucleotides, the CDR3 is TGTGCCAGCAGTTCCCCGGGACTAGCGGGGGTGGTCCATGGTACGCAGTATTTT.

This chain links TRBV7-2 with TRBJ2-1, with 8 nucleotides matching TRBD1. The V and J ends lost 7 bases and 10 bases, in that order; junction bases with no gene match: 9. This CDR3 contains 13 residues. Germline V CDR1 and CDR2: SGHTA, FQGNSA. DNA for the CDR3: TGTGCCAGCACCAAGACAGGGGCGGGCGAGCAGTTCTTC. It translates to CASTKTGAGEQFF.

This chain links TRBV5-6 with TRBJ2-1, with D perhaps matching TRBD2 (5 bases). V was shortened by 5 bases and J by 8 bases, with 11 bases between the two germline ends. Germline V gene data show CDR1 as SGHDT and CDR2 as YYEEEE. The CDR3 length is 12 residues. The chain's CDR3 is CASSRGWDEQFF. The CDR3 nucleotides read TGTGCCAGCAGTCGGGGTTGGGATGAGCAGTTCTTC.

The chain has TRBV19 and TRBJ1-6; D perhaps matches TRBD1 (6 bases). This CDR3 is 12 amino acids long. The germline V gene encodes CDR1 LNHDA and CDR2 SQIVND (reference sequence). V was clipped by 6 bases and J by 8 bases, with 8 bases between them. The CDR3 is CASSTGYSPLHF. For the CDR3, the DNA is TGTGCCAGTAGCACAGGGTATTCACCCCTCCACTTT.

This clone was seen a handful of times. The V gene is TRBV1, the J gene TRBJ2-5; the table assigns TRBD2, which was not confirmed against the DNA. TRBV1 has pseudogene status. CDR3 length: 16 amino acids. The CDR3 DNA is TGCACCAGCAGCCATTCTGGCGGGAGGTCACAAGAGACCCAGTACTTC. Protein: CTSSHSGGRSQETQYF.

The V call is TRBV19, the J call TRBJ1-2; D is possibly TRBD1 (5 bases). V shed 10 bases and J shed 0 bases, with 12 bases lying between them. This CDR3 contains 13 residues. The germline V gene encodes CDR1 LNHDA and CDR2 SQIVND (reference sequence). This chain's CDR3 is CATTDKTNYGYTF. The CDR3 nucleotides read TGTGCCACCACGGACAAAACTAACTATGGCTACACCTTC. Full variable domain (remainder filled in from reference TRBV19 and TRBJ1-2): DGGITQSPKYLFRKEGQNVTLSCEQNLNHDAMYWYRQDPGQGLRLIYYSQIVNDFQKGDIAEGYSVSREKKESFPLTVTSAQKNPTAFYLCATTDKTNYGYTFGSGTRLTVV.

This chain connects TRBV2 to TRBJ2-7, with 10 bases aligning to TRBD1. V lost 8 bases and J lost 3; bases outside the gene matches: 7. The V gene's germline CDR1 is SNHLY and CDR2 FYNNEI. The CDR3 has 14 amino acids. This CDR3 reads CASWDRGGDYEQYF. In DNA form, the CDR3 reads TGTGCCAGCTGGGACAGGGGAGGGGACTACGAGCAGTACTTC.

In its sample, this clone was seen once. The V and J genes are TRBV19 and TRBJ2-3; the match to TRBD2 covers 9 bases. Trimming took 4 bases from V and 3 from J; bases not matched to a gene: 20. CDR1 LNHDA and CDR2 SQIVND come from the germline V gene (reference sequence). CDR3 length equals 20 residues. CDR3 protein: CASSNCGGEICRPGTDTQYF. Written as DNA, the CDR3 is TGTGCCAGTAGTAACTGCGGGGGGGAGATATGCCGTCCCGGAACAGATACGCAGTATTTT. The whole variable domain, filled in from reference TRBV19 and TRBJ2-3, reads DGGITQSPKYLFRKEGQNVTLSCEQNLNHDAMYWYRQDPGQGLRLIYYSQIVNDFQKGDIAEGYSVSREKKESFPLTVTSAQKNPTAFYLCASSNCGGEICRPGTDTQYFGPGTRLTVL.

The V gene is TRBV5-4, the J gene TRBJ2-7, with 8 bases identical to TRBD2. With V trimmed by 0 bases and J by 2 bases, 4 bases remained unmatched. Germline values: CDR1 SGHNT, CDR2 YYREEE (reference sequence). This CDR3 is 15 amino acids long. The CDR3 sequence: CASSLVASGPYEQYF. Written as DNA, the CDR3 is TGTGCCAGCAGCTTGGTAGCTAGCGGGCCCTACGAGCAGTACTTC.

In regard to this clone: The sample carries other DNA sequences with the same CDR3. The chain uses TRBV5-1 and TRBJ1-1; weak D call: TRBD1 (5 bases). Germline CDR1 SGHRS, CDR2 YFSETQ. The ends were cut back, 1 base at V and 0 bases at J, with 7 bases in the middle. This CDR3 has 14 amino acids. The CDR3 DNA sequence: TGCGCCAGCAGCTTGCCAGGGCTGAACACTGAAGCTTTCTTT. Amino acid sequence: CASSLPGLNTEAFF. Full variable domain (missing parts from reference TRBV5-1 and TRBJ1-1): KAGVTQTPRYLIKTRGQQVTLSCSPISGHRSVSWYQQTPGQGLQFLFEYFSETQRNKGNFPGRFSGRQFSNSRSEMNVSTLELGDSALYLCASSLPGLNTEAFFGQGTRLTVV.

V usage is TRBV3-1 (or the pseudogene TRBV3-2) and J usage is TRBJ1-2; D unresolved. The length of the CDR3 is 18 residues. Trimming left V 0 bases short and J 0 bases short, with 17 bases between. Per the germline V gene, CDR1 is LGHDT and CDR2 is YNNKEL (reference sequence). In DNA form, the CDR3 reads TGTGCCAGCAGCCAAGAATCGGCGGGAGGACTGACTAACTATGGCTACACCTTC. Encoded protein: CASSQESAGGLTNYGYTF.

The V call is TRBV7-2, the J call TRBJ2-2, with 7 nucleotides matching TRBD2. V was clipped by 4 bases and J by 4 bases; unmatched bases: 6. CDR1 is SGHTA and CDR2 is FQGNSA in the germline V gene. The CDR3 is 15 amino acids. The CDR3 is CASSSLLAVTGELFF. The DNA of the CDR3 is TGTGCCAGCAGCTCCCTTCTAGCGGTCACCGGGGAGCTGTTTTTT.

The chain recombines TRBV12-3 or TRBV12-4 with TRBJ1-1; a weak D match, TRBD1 (5 bases). CDR3 length: 13 amino acids. Trimming left V 6 bases short and J 10 bases short, with 18 bases between. The CDR3, as DNA: TGTGCCAGCAGCCGTCGCGGGGACTCGGGAGCTTTCTTT. Its translation: CASSRRGDSGAFF.

The rearrangement links TRBV5-6 to TRBJ1-2; the match to TRBD1 covers 8 bases. V gave up 10 bases and J gave up 3 bases; unmatched junction bases: 5. Germline CDR1 reads SGHDT; CDR2 reads YYEEEE. The CDR3 totals 12 residues. The CDR3 loop is CAGGQDDYGYTF. The CDR3 DNA is TGTGCCGGGGGACAGGACGACTATGGCTACACCTTC.

The chain recombines TRBV28 with TRBJ1-5; D possibly corresponds to TRBD1 (6 bases). The V end was cut by 5 bases, the J end by 2 bases, with 16 bases between. This CDR3 region has 16 residues. CDR1 and CDR2 (germline): MDHEN, SYDVKM. CDR3 loop: CASSPSQGGRNQPQHF. Here the CDR3 DNA reads TGTGCCAGCAGTCCCTCACAGGGTGGGCGCAATCAGCCCCAGCATTTT.